Sequencing of this TCR beta chain was carried out in a study of CD8+ T cells in alopecia areata. Across the study: Treatment comprised oral tofacitinib, 5 to 10 mg twice daily, in treated patients. Patients took tofacitinib for 6 to 18 months, followed by 6 drug-free months. Study conclusions and caveats: Sequencing of scalp samples also includes resident alphabeta T cells from normal skin.

The sequencing template was cDNA reverse transcribed from extracted RNA. Libraries were prepared by immunoSEQ multiplex PCR; TCRdb keeps only in-frame clonotypes and omits some of them. Here the sample spans approximately 140,000 clones, 87% being singletons. CDR1 is MNHEY and CDR2 is SVGAGI in the germline V gene. This CDR3 region has 15 residues. V lost 6 bases, J lost 3 bases, and 10 bases stayed unmatched. PBMCs yielded sorted CD4+ and CD8+ T cells. Regarding this clone: Its matching antigen is unknown.

The chain recombines TRBV6-5 with TRBJ2-7; 8 bases are shared with TRBD1. The sample was CD8+ T cells sorted from blood, taken at week 0. The receptor was isolated from a human donor with alopecia areata. The CDR3 coding sequence is TGTGCCAGCAGCGTAGGACAGGGAAGTCTCTACGAGCAGTACTTC. Its translation: CASSVGQGSLYEQYF.